Given below is one TCR beta chain in context. As yet, its antigen is unknown. The germline V and J ends were trimmed by 8 bases and 5 bases, with 11 bases remaining between them. The CDR3 extends over 12 amino acids. Germline CDR1 reads SNHLY; CDR2 reads FYNNEI. CD45RA+ naive and CD45RA-negative memory subsets were separated from CD4+ cells. The data stem from a study of shared clonotypes between healthy human individuals. Whole-study context: Each donor contributed plates that comprised three CD4 naive, three CD4 memory, two CD8 naive and one CD8 memory. The study, taken as a whole, reports: Sampling was confined to blood; repertoires within tissues likely differ.

Clones were read by immunoSEQ multiplex PCR, and TCRdb kept only the in-frame ones, dropping some. The table lists a few million clones, roughly 90% of them singletons. Sequencing input: naive CD4+ T cells from PBMCs. Subset: CD45RA+ positively selected. The origin of this receptor is a man aged 18 to 29 in good health. Some clones in this sample may be carry-over from other donors' samples. V is TRBV2 and J is TRBJ2-3; D tentatively reads TRBD1 or TRBD2 (5 bases each). CDR3 DNA sequence: TGTGCCAGCGGGACCCGAGGAGATACGCAGTATTTT. The encoded protein is CASGTRGDTQYF.